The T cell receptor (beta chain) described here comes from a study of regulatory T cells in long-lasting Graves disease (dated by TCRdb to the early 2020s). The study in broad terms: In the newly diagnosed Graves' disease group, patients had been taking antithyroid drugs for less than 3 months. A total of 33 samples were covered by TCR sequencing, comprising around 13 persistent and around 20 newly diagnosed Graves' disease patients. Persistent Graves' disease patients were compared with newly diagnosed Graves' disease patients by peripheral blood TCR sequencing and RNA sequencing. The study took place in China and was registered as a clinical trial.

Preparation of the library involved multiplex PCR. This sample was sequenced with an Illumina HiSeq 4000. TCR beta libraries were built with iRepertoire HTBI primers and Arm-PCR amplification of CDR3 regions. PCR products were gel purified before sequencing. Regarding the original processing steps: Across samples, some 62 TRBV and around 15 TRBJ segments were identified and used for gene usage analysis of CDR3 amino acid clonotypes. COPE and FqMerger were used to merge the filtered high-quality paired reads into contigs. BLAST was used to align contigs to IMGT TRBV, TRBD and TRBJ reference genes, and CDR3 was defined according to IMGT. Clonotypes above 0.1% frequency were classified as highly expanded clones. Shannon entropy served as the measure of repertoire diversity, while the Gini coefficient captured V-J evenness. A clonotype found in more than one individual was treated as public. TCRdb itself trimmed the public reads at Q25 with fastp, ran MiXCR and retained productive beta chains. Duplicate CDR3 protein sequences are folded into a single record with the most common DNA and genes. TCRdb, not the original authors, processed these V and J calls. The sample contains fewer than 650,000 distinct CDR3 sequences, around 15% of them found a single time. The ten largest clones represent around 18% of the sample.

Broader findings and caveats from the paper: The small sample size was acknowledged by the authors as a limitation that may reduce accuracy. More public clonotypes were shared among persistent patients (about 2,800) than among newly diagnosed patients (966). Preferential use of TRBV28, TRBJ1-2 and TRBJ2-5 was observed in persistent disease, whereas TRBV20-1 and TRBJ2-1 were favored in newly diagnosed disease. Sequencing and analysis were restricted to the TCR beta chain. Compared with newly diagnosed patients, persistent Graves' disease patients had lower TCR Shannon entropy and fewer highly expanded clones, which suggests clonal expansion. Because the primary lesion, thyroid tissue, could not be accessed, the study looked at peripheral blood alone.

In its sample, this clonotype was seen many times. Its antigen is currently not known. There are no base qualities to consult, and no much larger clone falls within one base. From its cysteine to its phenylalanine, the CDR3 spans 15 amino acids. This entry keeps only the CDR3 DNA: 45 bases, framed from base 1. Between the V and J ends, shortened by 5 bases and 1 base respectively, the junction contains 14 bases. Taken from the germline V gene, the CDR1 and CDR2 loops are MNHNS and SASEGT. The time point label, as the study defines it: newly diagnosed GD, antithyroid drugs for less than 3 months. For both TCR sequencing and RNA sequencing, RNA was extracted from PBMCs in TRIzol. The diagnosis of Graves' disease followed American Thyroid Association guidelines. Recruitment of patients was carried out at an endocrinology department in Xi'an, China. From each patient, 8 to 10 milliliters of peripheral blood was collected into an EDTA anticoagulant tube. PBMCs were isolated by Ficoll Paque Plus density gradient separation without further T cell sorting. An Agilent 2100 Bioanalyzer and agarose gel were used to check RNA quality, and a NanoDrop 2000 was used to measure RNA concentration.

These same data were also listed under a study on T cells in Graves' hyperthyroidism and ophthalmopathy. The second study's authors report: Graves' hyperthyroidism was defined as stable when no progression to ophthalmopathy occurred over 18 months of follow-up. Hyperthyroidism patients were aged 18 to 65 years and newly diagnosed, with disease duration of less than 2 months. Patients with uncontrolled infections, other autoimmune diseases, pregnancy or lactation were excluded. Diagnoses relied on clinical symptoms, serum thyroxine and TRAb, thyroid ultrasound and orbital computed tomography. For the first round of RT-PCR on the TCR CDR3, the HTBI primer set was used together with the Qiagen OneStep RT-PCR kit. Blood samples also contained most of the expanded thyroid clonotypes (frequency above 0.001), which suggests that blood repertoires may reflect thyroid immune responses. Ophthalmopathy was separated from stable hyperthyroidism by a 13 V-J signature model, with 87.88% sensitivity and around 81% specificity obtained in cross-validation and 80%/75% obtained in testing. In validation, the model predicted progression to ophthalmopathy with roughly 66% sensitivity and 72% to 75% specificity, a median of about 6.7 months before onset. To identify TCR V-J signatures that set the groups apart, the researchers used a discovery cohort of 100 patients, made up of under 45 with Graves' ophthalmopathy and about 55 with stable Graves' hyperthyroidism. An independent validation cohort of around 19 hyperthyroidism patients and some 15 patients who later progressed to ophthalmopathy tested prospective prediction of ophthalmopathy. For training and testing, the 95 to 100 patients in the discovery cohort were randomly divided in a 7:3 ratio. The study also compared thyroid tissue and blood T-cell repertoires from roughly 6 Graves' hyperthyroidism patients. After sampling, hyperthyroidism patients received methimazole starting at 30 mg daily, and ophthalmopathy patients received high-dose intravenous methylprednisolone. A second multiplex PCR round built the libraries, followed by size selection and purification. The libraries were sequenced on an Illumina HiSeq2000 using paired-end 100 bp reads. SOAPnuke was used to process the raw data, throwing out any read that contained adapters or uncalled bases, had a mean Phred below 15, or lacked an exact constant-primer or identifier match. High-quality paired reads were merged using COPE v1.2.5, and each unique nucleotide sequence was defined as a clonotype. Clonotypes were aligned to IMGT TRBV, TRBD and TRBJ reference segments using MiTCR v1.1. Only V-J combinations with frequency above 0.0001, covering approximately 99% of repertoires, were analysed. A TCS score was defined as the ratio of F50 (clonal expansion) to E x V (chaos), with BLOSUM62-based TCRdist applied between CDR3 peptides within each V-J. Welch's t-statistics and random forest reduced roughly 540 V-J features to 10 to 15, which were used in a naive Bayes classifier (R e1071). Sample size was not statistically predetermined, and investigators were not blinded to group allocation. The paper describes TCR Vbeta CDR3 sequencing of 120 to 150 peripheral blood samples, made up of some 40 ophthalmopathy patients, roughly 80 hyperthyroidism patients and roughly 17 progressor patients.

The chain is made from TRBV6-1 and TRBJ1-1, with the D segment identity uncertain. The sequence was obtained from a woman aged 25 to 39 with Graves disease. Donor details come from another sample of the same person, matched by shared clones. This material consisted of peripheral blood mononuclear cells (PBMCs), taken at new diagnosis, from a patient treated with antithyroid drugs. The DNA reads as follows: TGTGCCAGCAGTCCGGAAGGGAGGGCGAACACTGAAGCTTTCTTT. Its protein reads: CASSPEGRANTEAFF.